The rows below give T cell receptor beta chains drawn from one sample of a study of TIL therapy for anti-PD-1-resistant metastatic lung cancer. Here immunoSEQ multiplex PCR was the method, and the copy in TCRdb shows in-frame clones only, minus some. The data show approximately 57,000 clones, with around four fifths seen just once and 2.9% held by the top ten. Material: blood, obtained at baseline. The source is a person between 25 and 80 years old with non-small cell lung cancer. The CDR3 runs from the conserved cysteine through the conserved F or W. D genes are given only for firm matches. Some rows mark clone size as missing; the rest say once, few, many or name a class of expanded clone.

abundance: .; d_gene: TRBD2; j_gene: TRBJ2-5; v_gene: TRBV6-2/TRBV6-3; CDR3aa: CASSFAGGSETQYF; CDR3nt: TGTGCCAGCAGTTTCGCGGGGGGTAGCGAGACCCAGTACTTC
abundance: .; d_gene: .; j_gene: TRBJ2-1; v_gene: TRBV20-1; CDR3aa: CSATRDPQQFF; CDR3nt: TGCAGTGCTACCCGGGACCCTCAGCAGTTCTTC
abundance: .; d_gene: .; j_gene: TRBJ2-7; v_gene: TRBV7-8; CDR3aa: CASSLEARSGEQYF; CDR3nt: TGTGCCAGCAGCTTAGAGGCTAGATCGGGAGAGCAGTACTTC
abundance: .; d_gene: .; j_gene: TRBJ1-4; v_gene: TRBV15; CDR3aa: CATSGVATNEKLFF; CDR3nt: TGTGCCACCAGCGGAGTAGCAACTAATGAAAAACTGTTTTTT
abundance: .; d_gene: TRBD1; j_gene: TRBJ2-2; v_gene: TRBV4-1; CDR3aa: CASSTGTVTRGNTGELFF; CDR3nt: TGCGCCAGCAGTACCGGGACAGTGACCCGGGGGAACACCGGGGAGCTGTTTTTT
abundance: .; d_gene: .; j_gene: TRBJ2-1; v_gene: TRBV6-5; CDR3aa: CASSLYNEQFF; CDR3nt: TGTGCCAGCAGCCTATACAATGAGCAGTTCTTC
abundance: .; d_gene: .; j_gene: TRBJ1-5; v_gene: TRBV7-2; CDR3aa: CASSLAGGMVGGEQPQHF; CDR3nt: TGTGCCAGCAGCTTAGCGGGTGGGATGGTGGGGGGGGAACAGCCCCAGCATTTT
abundance: .; d_gene: TRBD2; j_gene: TRBJ2-3; v_gene: TRBV19; CDR3aa: CASSPYGGGGTDTQYF; CDR3nt: TGTGCCAGTAGTCCCTATGGCGGGGGGGGCACAGATACGCAGTATTTT
abundance: .; d_gene: .; j_gene: TRBJ2-2; v_gene: TRBV5-1; CDR3aa: CASSFGDTGELFF; CDR3nt: TGCGCCAGCAGCTTTGGAGACACCGGGGAGCTGTTTTTT
abundance: .; d_gene: TRBD2; j_gene: TRBJ2-3; v_gene: TRBV18; CDR3aa: CASSLGLAGSSDTQYF; CDR3nt: TGTGCCAGCTCACTAGGACTAGCGGGGTCCTCTGATACGCAGTATTTT
abundance: .; d_gene: .; j_gene: TRBJ2-5; v_gene: TRBV5-1; CDR3aa: CASSSGQETQYF; CDR3nt: TGCGCCAGCAGCTCGGGGCAAGAGACCCAGTACTTC
abundance: .; d_gene: .; j_gene: TRBJ2-7; v_gene: TRBV23-1; CDR3aa: CASSQVRVNREQYF; CDR3nt: TGCGCCAGCAGTCAAGTAAGGGTAAACCGCGAGCAGTACTTC
abundance: .; d_gene: .; j_gene: TRBJ1-5; v_gene: TRBV3-1/TRBV3-2; CDR3aa: CASSQRRLQPQHF; CDR3nt: TGTGCCAGCAGCCAGCGCAGGCTACAGCCCCAGCATTTT
abundance: .; d_gene: .; j_gene: TRBJ1-1; v_gene: TRBV13; CDR3aa: CASSLGAGNTEAFF; CDR3nt: TGTGCCAGCAGTTTAGGAGCAGGGAACACTGAAGCTTTCTTT
abundance: .; d_gene: TRBD2; j_gene: TRBJ2-3; v_gene: TRBV7-6; CDR3aa: CASLSGRGGTQYF; CDR3nt: TGTGCCAGCCTTTCTGGGAGGGGTGGAACGCAGTATTTT
abundance: .; d_gene: .; j_gene: TRBJ2-5; v_gene: TRBV20-1; CDR3aa: CSVFRVETQYF; CDR3nt: TGCAGTGTCTTTCGGGTGGAGACCCAGTACTTC
abundance: .; d_gene: .; j_gene: TRBJ2-5; v_gene: TRBV9; CDR3aa: CASSVEAGSGETQYF; CDR3nt: TGTGCCAGCAGCGTAGAGGCAGGGAGTGGAGAGACCCAGTACTTC
abundance: once; d_gene: TRBD2; j_gene: TRBJ2-7; v_gene: TRBV28; CDR3aa: CASSLRGGGFYEQYF; CDR3nt: TGTGCCAGCAGTTTACGAGGCGGGGGGTTCTACGAGCAGTACTTC